Below are 30 T cell receptor beta chains sequenced from a single sample in a study of siplizumab effects on memory and regulatory T cells. Sequencing was performed with immunoSEQ multiplex PCR; in TCRdb, only in-frame clones are kept and a portion is missing. This table has about 100,000 clones, over 85% appearing once. Material for sequencing was Tregs sorted from blood. Every receptor here comes from a human donor in good health.

This clone has a single count. V and J are TRBV5-1 and TRBJ1-4, with TRBD1 as a possible D gene (5 bases). The V gene lost 4 bases and the J gene lost 3 bases, with 16 bases spanning the gap. Germline-derived CDR1 and CDR2 are SGHRS and YFSETQ. CDR3 length: 16 residues. The CDR3 sequence: CASSAGTVAANEKLFF. CDR3 nucleotides: TGCGCCAGCAGCGCAGGGACTGTCGCGGCTAATGAAAAACTGTTTTTT.

The chain links TRBV5-1 to TRBJ1-1; D gene ambiguous. CDR1 SGHRS and CDR2 YFSETQ come from the germline V gene. The V gene lost 4 bases and the J gene lost 0 bases, with 13 bases spanning the gap. The CDR3 loop spans 15 amino acids. CDR3 loop: CASSQTSAMNTEAFF. The CDR3 region has the DNA TGCGCCAGCAGCCAGACATCGGCCATGAACACTGAAGCTTTCTTT. The full variable domain, rest sourced from reference TRBV5-1 and TRBJ1-1, is KAGVTQTPRYLIKTRGQQVTLSCSPISGHRSVSWYQQTPGQGLQFLFEYFSETQRNKGNFPGRFSGRQFSNSRSEMNVSTLELGDSALYLCASSQTSAMNTEAFFGQGTRLTVV.

J is TRBJ2-7 and V is TRBV7-2; D is undetermined. V gave up 1 base and J gave up 1 base, with 8 bases separating them. Germline assignment: CDR1 SGHTA and CDR2 FQGNSA. This CDR3 has 14 amino acids. DNA of the CDR3: TGTGCCAGCAGCTTAGAAAGACTTTCCTACGAGCAGTACTTC. Amino acids: CASSLERLSYEQYF.

CDR3 sequence: CASSQTSGVYNEQFF. The DNA of the CDR3 is TGTGCCAGCAGCCAGACTAGCGGGGTCTACAATGAGCAGTTCTTC. The chain is built from TRBV7-6 and TRBJ2-1, with 11 positions matching TRBD2. Trimming removed 5 bases from V and 3 bases from J; junction bases left unmatched: 3. CDR3 length equals 15 residues. The germline V gene encodes CDR1 SGHVS and CDR2 FNYEAQ. The full variable domain, completed using reference TRBV7-6 and TRBJ2-1, is GAGVSQSPRYKVTKRGQDVALRCDPISGHVSLYWYRQALGQGPEFLTYFNYEAQQDKSGLPNDRFSAERPEGSISTLTIQRTEQRDSAMYRCASSQTSGVYNEQFFGPGTRLTVL.

This sequence joins TRBV27 and TRBJ1-6; D gene uncertain. Trimming cost V 4 bases and J 2 bases, with 9 bases left between them. CDR3 length: 15 residues. Germline V CDR1 and CDR2: MNHEY, SMNVEV (reference sequence). CDR3 nucleotide sequence: TGTGCCAGCAGTTCGGGGTTGACCTATAATTCACCCCTCCACTTT. Encoded protein: CASSSGLTYNSPLHF.

The CDR3 loop is CASQLGNTEAFF. Written as DNA, the CDR3 is TGTGCCAGCCAACTCGGCAACACTGAAGCTTTCTTT. The rearrangement joins TRBV5-5 to TRBJ1-1, with D uncertain. Trimming removed 7 bases at V and 2 bases at J, with 9 bases between. The germline V gene encodes CDR1 SGHKS and CDR2 YYEKEE (reference sequence). CDR3 length: 12 amino acids.

V and J are TRBV30 and TRBJ2-3; tentatively, D is TRBD2 (7 bases). The CDR3 sequence is 14 residues long. Trimming left V 4 bases short and J 3 bases short, with 14 bases between. Germline CDR1 and CDR2: GTSNPN and SVGIG (reference sequence). DNA of the CDR3: TGTGCCTGGACCCCGCGGGGGCGAACAGATACGCAGTATTTT. It yields the protein CAWTPRGRTDTQYF.

The rearrangement joins TRBV19 to TRBJ1-1, with no clear D. Germline loops: CDR1 LNHDA, CDR2 SQIVND (reference sequence). There are 13 residues in the CDR3. With 7 bases removed from V and 1 base from J, the gap between germline ends came to 10 bases. The CDR3 spells CASTVRENTEAFF. CDR3 nucleotide sequence: TGTGCCAGTACCGTTCGGGAGAACACTGAAGCTTTCTTT.

DNA for the CDR3: TGTGCCAGCAGCAAAGGGGAGATAACCAAAAACATTCAGTACTTC. It translates to CASSKGEITKNIQYF. The chain joins TRBV21-1 to TRBJ2-4; the table gives TRBD2 as D, unverified against the DNA. TRBV21-1 is a documented pseudogene. CDR3 size: 15 residues.

The chain recombines TRBV9 with TRBJ2-1, with D tentatively TRBD2 (6 bases). CDR1 is SGDLS and CDR2 is YYNGEE in the germline V gene. The CDR3 extends over 14 amino acids. V was clipped by 6 bases and J by 6 bases, with 16 bases between them. The DNA of the CDR3 is TGTGCCAGCACCCGGGCTAGCGCATTCAATGAGCAGTTCTTC. This encodes CASTRASAFNEQFF.

This clone was found once. The CDR3: CAWTSGLYYEQYF. In DNA form, the CDR3 reads TGTGCCTGGACATCCGGACTCTACTACGAGCAGTACTTC. The chain joins TRBV30 to TRBJ2-7; weak D call: TRBD2 (5 bases). This CDR3 spans 13 amino acids. Germline-derived CDR1 and CDR2 are GTSNPN and SVGIG (reference sequence). The ends were cut back, 4 bases at V and 3 bases at J, with 13 bases in the middle.

This clone was counted only a few times. The rearrangement uses TRBV9 and TRBJ1-2; 7 bases align to TRBD1. Germline-derived CDR1 and CDR2 are SGDLS and YYNGEE. Trimming at V came to 0 bases and at J to 8 bases, leaving 7 bases not matched to a gene. The CDR3 extends over 14 amino acids. The CDR3 coding sequence is TGTGCCAGCAGCGTAGGACAGGGCGCAGGAGGCTACACCTTC. Translation gives CASSVGQGAGGYTF. Using reference TRBV9 and TRBJ1-2 for the parts outside the CDR3, the full variable domain is DSGVTQTPKHLITATGQRVTLRCSPRSGDLSVYWYQQSLDQGLQFLIQYYNGEERAKGNILERFSAQQFPDLHSELNLSSLELGDSALYFCASSVGQGAGGYTFGSGTRLTVV.

This chain links TRBV28 with TRBJ1-2; D gene ambiguous. Germline lookup yields CDR1 MDHEN and CDR2 SYDVKM. The CDR3 extends over 13 amino acids. V lost 3 bases and J 3 bases, leaving 8 bases between the germline ends. CDR3 sequence (DNA): TGTGCCAGCAGTTTGTCCGGCTACTATGGCTACACCTTC. Encoded protein: CASSLSGYYGYTF.

This rearrangement joins TRBV4-1 to TRBJ2-7, with a tentative D call TRBD2 (7 bases). Germline CDR1 reads MGHRA; CDR2 reads YSYEKL. CDR3 length: 16 amino acids. V was shortened by 4 bases and J by 0 bases, with 16 bases between the two germline ends. The CDR3 region has the DNA TGCGCCAGCAGCCGAGGAAGGGGGGGGACCTCCTACGAGCAGTACTTC. Translating gives CASSRGRGGTSYEQYF.

The chain combines TRBV7-9 with TRBJ2-7; possible D gene TRBD1, 6 bases. V shed 3 bases and J shed 4 bases, with 7 bases lying between them. CDR3 length: 12 residues. Per the germline V gene, CDR1 is SEHNR and CDR2 is FQNEAQ (reference sequence). The CDR3 DNA reads as TGTGCCAGCAGCTTCGGACAGTACGAGCAGTACTTC. This translates into CASSFGQYEQYF.

This clone has only a few counts. This CDR3 is also generated by other DNA sequences in the sample. The chain uses TRBV19 and TRBJ1-6; D gene uncertain. Germline loops: CDR1 LNHDA, CDR2 SQIVND (reference sequence). The CDR3 extends over 15 amino acids. The V and J ends lost 3 bases and 0 bases respectively, with 6 bases between them. CDR3 nucleotide sequence: TGTGCCAGTAGTATTGAGAGCTCCTATAATTCACCCCTCCACTTT. It specifies CASSIESSYNSPLHF.

The genes are TRBV19 and TRBJ1-2; TRBD1 might be the D (5 bases). The germline V gene encodes CDR1 LNHDA and CDR2 SQIVND (reference sequence). The ends were cut back, 5 bases at V and 7 bases at J, with 17 bases in the middle. The CDR3 consists of 14 residues. The chain's CDR3 is CASSPPVGLFGYTF. CDR3 nucleotides: TGTGCCAGTAGTCCCCCGGTGGGGCTCTTTGGCTACACCTTC.

This clone was observed once. This chain uses TRBV7-9 with TRBJ2-6; no firm D call. The CDR3 has 16 amino acids. The V end was cut by 0 bases, the J end by 2 bases, with 8 bases between. Germline CDR1 SEHNR, CDR2 FQNEAQ (reference sequence). The CDR3 DNA is TGTGCCAGCAGCTTAGCCTTTAGGGCTGGGGCCAACGTCCTGACTTTC. It is translated as CASSLAFRAGANVLTF.

The rearrangement uses TRBV6-1 and TRBJ1-2; 11 nucleotides match TRBD1. Per germline, CDR1 MNHNS and CDR2 SASEGT. The V gene end was trimmed by 7 bases and the J gene end by 7 bases; junction bases not matched to a gene: 8. The CDR3 totals 14 residues. The CDR3 loop is CASTPGQGARGYTF. The CDR3 bases are TGTGCCAGCACACCCGGACAGGGGGCGCGTGGCTACACCTTC.

This chain links TRBV6-1 with TRBJ2-3, with D perhaps TRBD2 (6 bases). The CDR3 has 13 amino acids. Germline-derived CDR1 and CDR2 are MNHNS and SASEGT. Trimming cost V 10 bases and J 2 bases, with 13 bases left between them. Here the CDR3 reads CATRDSPTDTQYF. In DNA form, the CDR3 reads TGTGCCACCAGGGACTCGCCCACAGATACGCAGTATTTT.

V gene TRBV7-9 combines with J gene TRBJ2-1; D not certain. This CDR3 region has 15 residues. Trimming stripped 2 bases from V and 0 bases from J, with 8 bases between. CDR1 and CDR2 from the germline V gene are SEHNR and FQNEAQ (reference sequence). DNA of the CDR3: TGTGCCAGCAGCTTAACGCAGAGCTCCTACAATGAGCAGTTCTTC. Encoded protein: CASSLTQSSYNEQFF.

The chain couples TRBV21-1 to TRBJ1-2. TRBV21-1 is an annotated pseudogene. This CDR3 has 17 residues. The CDR3 sequence: CASSESRRKGGDYGYTF. CDR3 nucleotides: TGTGCCAGCAGCGAATCAAGGCGGAAGGGGGGCGACTATGGCTACACCTTC.

Here the CDR3 reads CASKEGVGNTEAFF. For the CDR3, the DNA is TGTGCCAGCAAAGAAGGGGTGGGGAACACTGAAGCTTTCTTT. The gene calls are TRBV6-4 and TRBJ1-1; possibly TRBD1 for D (5 bases). Trimming left V 7 bases short and J 1 base short, with 13 bases between. The CDR3 consists of 14 residues. The germline CDR1 and CDR2 sequences are MRHNA and SNTAGT.

This clone was observed a few times. This chain connects TRBV6-5 to TRBJ1-1; D is ambiguous. The CDR3 contains 13 residues. CDR1 and CDR2 from the germline V gene are MNHEY and SVGAGI. V lost 10 bases and J 1 base, leaving 13 bases between the germline ends. The CDR3 here is CATGQTPNTEAFF. The CDR3 nucleotides are TGTGCCACAGGCCAGACACCGAACACTGAAGCTTTCTTT.

The J gene is TRBJ2-7, the V gene TRBV21-1; TRBD1 is the table's D call and was not checked against the DNA. TRBV21-1 is noted as a pseudogene. The CDR3 is made up of 20 amino acids. The CDR3 DNA reads TGTGCCAGCAGCAAAGTCCTCCAGGGGGTCCGGCGTAATCGGAGGAACGAGCAGTACTTC. This encodes CASSKVLQGVRRNRRNEQYF.

The rearrangement links TRBV10-3 to TRBJ1-2; D remains unclear. CDR3 size: 14 residues. Germline V lookup: CDR1 ENHRY, CDR2 SYGVKD. The V gene lost 4 bases and the J gene lost 3 bases, with 12 bases spanning the gap. CDR3 nucleotide sequence: TGTGCCATCAGTGGGGCGACAAATCACTATGGCTACACCTTC. Its protein is CAISGATNHYGYTF.

This rearrangement joins TRBV6-1 to TRBJ2-7, with a tentative D call TRBD1 (6 bases). The CDR3 runs 13 residues. V lost 5 bases and J lost 5, with 13 bases in between. Germline-derived CDR1 and CDR2 are MNHNS and SASEGT. CDR3: CASSKQGIHEQYF. CDR3 bases: TGTGCCAGCAGTAAACAGGGAATCCACGAGCAGTACTTC.

V usage is TRBV5-5 and J usage is TRBJ2-5; TRBD2 agrees at 11 bases. V lost 2 bases to trimming and J lost 5 bases; unmatched junction nucleotides: 8. This CDR3 is built from 16 residues. Looked up from germline, CDR1 is SGHKS and CDR2 is YYEKEE (reference sequence). CDR3 sequence reads: CASSFPTSGAFETQYF. CDR3 nucleotides: TGTGCCAGCAGCTTCCCGACTAGCGGGGCGTTCGAGACCCAGTACTTC.

The chain is built from TRBV6-5 and TRBJ2-4, with D tentatively TRBD1 (5 bases). The length of the CDR3 is 14 residues. In germline, CDR1 is MNHEY, CDR2 SVGAGI. The V end lost 5 bases, the J end lost 0 bases, and 8 bases lay between the germline ends. CDR3 amino acids: CASSNQGAKNIQYF. Written as DNA, the CDR3 is TGTGCCAGCAGTAATCAGGGAGCCAAAAACATTCAGTACTTC.

V usage is TRBV11-2 and J usage is TRBJ1-2, with 7 bases aligning to TRBD1. The CDR3 sequence is 15 residues long. The germline gives CDR1 SGHAT, CDR2 FQNNGV. V dropped 2 bases and J dropped 4; count of bases not matched to a gene: 7. The DNA for the CDR3 is TGTGCCAGCAGCTTACGTAGGGGGCCGCCCTATGGCTACACCTTC. Translated, it gives CASSLRRGPPYGYTF.